This TCR beta chain was recovered during a study of post-analysis software for immune sequencing data. Comments on this clonotype: Antigen: not known.

Study observations and caveats: Five or six TRBV segments, TRBV5-6, TRBV5-1 and TRBV20-1 among them, were found more frequent in patients than controls.

Presence of unique molecular identifiers characterized the TCR beta cDNA libraries. MiXCR, run by TCRdb on the PCR reads, gives a single entry per CDR3 protein. The table shows about 430,000 distinct CDR3 sequences, with about 40% occurring only once. V was pared by 3 bases and J by 2 bases, with 11 bases between. CDR3 length equals 14 residues. What was sequenced was blood. V and J are TRBV12-3 or TRBV12-4 and TRBJ2-7; TRBD2 is a possible D gene (6 bases). This receptor was obtained from a girl between 2 and 10 years old with multiple sclerosis. The CDR3 here is CASSFWDSAYEQYF. The CDR3 DNA reads TGTGCCAGCAGTTTCTGGGACTCAGCCTACGAGCAGTACTTC.